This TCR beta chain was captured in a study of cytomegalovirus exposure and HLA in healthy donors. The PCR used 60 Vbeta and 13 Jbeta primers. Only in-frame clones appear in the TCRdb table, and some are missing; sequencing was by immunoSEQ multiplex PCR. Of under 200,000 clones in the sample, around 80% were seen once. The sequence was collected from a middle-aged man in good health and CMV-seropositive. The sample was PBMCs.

CDR3 coding DNA: TGTGCCAACCGGGACAGCCGGATGAACACTGAAGCTTTCTTT. Its translation: CANRDSRMNTEAFF. The chain recombines TRBV10-3 with TRBJ1-1, with 7 positions matching TRBD1. This CDR3 has 14 residues. In germline, CDR1 is ENHRY, CDR2 SYGVKD. V lost 10 bases and J lost 0; bases outside the gene matches: 8.